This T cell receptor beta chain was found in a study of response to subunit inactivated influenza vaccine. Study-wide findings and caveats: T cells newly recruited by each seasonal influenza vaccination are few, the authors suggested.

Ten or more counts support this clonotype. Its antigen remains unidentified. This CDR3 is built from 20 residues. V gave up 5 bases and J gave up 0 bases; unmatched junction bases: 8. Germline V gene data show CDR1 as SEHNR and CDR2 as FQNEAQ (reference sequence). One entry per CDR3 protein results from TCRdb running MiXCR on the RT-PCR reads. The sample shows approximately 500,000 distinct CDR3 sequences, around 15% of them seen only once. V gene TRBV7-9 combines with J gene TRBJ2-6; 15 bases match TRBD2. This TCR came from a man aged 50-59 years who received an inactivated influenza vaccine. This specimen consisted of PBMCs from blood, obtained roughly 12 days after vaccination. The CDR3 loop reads CASSTGLAGGPGSGANVLTF. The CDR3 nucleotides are TGTGCCAGCAGCACTGGACTAGCGGGAGGGCCAGGCTCTGGGGCCAACGTCCTGACTTTC.